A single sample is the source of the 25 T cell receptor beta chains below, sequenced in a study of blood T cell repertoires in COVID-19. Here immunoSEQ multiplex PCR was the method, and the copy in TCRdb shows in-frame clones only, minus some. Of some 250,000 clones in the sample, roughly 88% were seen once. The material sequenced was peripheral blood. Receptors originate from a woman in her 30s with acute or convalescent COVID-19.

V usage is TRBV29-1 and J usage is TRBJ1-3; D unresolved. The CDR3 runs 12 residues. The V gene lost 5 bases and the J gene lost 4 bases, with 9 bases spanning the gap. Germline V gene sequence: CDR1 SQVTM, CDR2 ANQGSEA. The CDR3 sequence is CSVLSRGNTIYF. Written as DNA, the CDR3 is TGCAGCGTTTTGTCTCGGGGAAACACCATATATTTT. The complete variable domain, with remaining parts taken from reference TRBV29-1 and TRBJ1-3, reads SAVISQKPSRDICQRGTSLTIQCQVDSQVTMMFWYRQQPGQSLTLIATANQGSEATYESGFVIDKFPISRPNLTFSTLTVSNMSPEDSSIYLCSVLSRGNTIYFGEGSWLTVV.

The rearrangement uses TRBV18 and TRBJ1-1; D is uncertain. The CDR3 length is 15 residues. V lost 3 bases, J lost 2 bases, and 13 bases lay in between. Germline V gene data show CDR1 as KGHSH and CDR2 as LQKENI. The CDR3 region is CASSPIRVTNTEAFF. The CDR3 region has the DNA TGTGCCAGCTCACCCATACGGGTGACTAACACTGAAGCTTTCTTT.

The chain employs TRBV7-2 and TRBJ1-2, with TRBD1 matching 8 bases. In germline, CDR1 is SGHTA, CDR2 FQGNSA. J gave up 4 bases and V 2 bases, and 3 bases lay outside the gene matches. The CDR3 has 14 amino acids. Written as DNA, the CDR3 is TGTGCCAGCAGCTTACGAGACAGGGGCTATGGCTACACCTTC. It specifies CASSLRDRGYGYTF.

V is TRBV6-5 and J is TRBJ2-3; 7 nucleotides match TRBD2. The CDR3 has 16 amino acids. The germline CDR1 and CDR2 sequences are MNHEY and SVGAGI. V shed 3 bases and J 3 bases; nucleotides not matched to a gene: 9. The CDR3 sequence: CASSYYAASGTDTQYF. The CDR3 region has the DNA TGTGCCAGCAGTTATTATGCGGCTAGCGGAACAGATACGCAGTATTTT.

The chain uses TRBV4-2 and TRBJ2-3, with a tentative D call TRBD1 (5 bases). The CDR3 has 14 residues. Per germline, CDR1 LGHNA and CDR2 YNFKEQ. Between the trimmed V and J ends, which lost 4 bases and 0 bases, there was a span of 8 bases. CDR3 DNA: TGTGCCAGCAGCCCTAGACAGAGCACAGATACGCAGTATTTT. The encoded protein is CASSPRQSTDTQYF.

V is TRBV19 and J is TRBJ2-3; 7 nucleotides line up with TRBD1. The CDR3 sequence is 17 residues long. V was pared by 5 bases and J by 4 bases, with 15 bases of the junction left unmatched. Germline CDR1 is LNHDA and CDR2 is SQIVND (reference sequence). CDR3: CASSSPPGQRRADTQYF. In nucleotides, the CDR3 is TGTGCCAGTAGTTCCCCTCCGGGACAGAGAAGGGCAGATACGCAGTATTTT.

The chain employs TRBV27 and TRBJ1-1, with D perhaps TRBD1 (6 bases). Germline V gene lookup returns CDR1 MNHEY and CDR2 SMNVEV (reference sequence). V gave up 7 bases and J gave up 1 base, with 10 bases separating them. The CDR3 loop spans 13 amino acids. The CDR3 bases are TGTGCCAGCAACAGGACAGAGAACACTGAAGCTTTCTTT. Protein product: CASNRTENTEAFF.

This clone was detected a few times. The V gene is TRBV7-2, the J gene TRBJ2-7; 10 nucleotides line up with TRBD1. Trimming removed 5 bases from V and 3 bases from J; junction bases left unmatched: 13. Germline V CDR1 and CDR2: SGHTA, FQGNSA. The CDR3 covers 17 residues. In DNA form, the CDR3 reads TGTGCCAGCAGCCACCGGGACAGGGGAAGGTGGGACTACGAGCAGTACTTC. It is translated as CASSHRDRGRWDYEQYF.

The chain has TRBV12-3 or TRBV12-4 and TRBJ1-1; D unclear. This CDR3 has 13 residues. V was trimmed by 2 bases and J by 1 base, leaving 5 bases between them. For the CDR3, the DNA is TGTGCCAGCAGTTTATCAGGGAACACTGAAGCTTTCTTT. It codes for CASSLSGNTEAFF.

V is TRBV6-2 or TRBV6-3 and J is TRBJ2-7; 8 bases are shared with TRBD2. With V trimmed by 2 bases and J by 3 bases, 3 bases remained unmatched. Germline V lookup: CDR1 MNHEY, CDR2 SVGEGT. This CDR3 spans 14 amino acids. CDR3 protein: CASSYPGGNYEQYF. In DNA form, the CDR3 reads TGTGCCAGCAGTTACCCGGGGGGGAACTACGAGCAGTACTTC.

The CDR3 region has the DNA TGTGCCAGTAGTGCCGGGACACGCAAAGATACGCAGTATTTT. Amino acids: CASSAGTRKDTQYF. The gene calls are TRBV19 and TRBJ2-3; D might be TRBD1 (6 bases). V gave up 5 bases and J gave up 5 bases, with 14 bases separating them. CDR3 length: 14 residues. The germline gives CDR1 LNHDA, CDR2 SQIVND (reference sequence).

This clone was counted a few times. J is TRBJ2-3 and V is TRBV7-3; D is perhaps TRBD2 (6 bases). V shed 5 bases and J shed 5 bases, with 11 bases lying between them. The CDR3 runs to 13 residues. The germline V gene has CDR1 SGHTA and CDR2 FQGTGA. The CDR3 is CASSPPREDTQYF. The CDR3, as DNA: TGTGCCAGCAGCCCCCCGCGGGAAGATACGCAGTATTTT.

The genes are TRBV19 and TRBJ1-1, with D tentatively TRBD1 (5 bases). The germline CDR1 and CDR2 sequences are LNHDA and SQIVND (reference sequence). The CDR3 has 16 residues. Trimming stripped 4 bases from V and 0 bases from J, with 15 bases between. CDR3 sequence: CASSTRRGTMNTEAFF. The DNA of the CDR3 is TGTGCCAGTAGTACTCGGAGGGGAACCATGAACACTGAAGCTTTCTTT.

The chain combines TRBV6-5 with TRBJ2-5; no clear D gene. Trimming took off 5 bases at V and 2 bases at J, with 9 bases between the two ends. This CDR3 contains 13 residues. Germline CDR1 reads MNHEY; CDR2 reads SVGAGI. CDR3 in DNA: TGTGCCAGCAGTACAGAAATTCAAGAGACCCAGTACTTC. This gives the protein CASSTEIQETQYF.

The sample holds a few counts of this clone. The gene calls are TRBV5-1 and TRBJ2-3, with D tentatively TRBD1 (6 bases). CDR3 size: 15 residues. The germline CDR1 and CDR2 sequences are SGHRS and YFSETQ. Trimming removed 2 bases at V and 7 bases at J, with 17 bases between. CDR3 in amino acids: CASSFDRPPGNTQYF. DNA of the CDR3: TGCGCCAGCAGCTTTGACAGGCCCCCGGGAAATACGCAGTATTTT.

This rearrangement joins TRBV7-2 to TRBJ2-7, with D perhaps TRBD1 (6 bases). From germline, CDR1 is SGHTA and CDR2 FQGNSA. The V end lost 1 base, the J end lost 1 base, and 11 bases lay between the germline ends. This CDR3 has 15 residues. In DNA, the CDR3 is TGTGCCAGCAGCTTAGTAGGACAGATTTCCTACGAGCAGTACTTC. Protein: CASSLVGQISYEQYF.

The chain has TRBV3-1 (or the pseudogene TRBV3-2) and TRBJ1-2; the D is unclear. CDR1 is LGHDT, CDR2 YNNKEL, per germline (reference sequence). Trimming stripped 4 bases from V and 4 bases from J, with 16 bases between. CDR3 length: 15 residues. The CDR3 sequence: CASSPRFRLGYGYTF. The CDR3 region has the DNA TGTGCCAGCAGCCCCAGGTTCAGGCTTGGCTATGGCTACACCTTC.

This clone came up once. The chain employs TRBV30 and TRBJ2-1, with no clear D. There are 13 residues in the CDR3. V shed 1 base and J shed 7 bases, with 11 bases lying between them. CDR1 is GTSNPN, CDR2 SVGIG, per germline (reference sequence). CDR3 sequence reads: CAWSAPHGNEQFF. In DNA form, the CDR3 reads TGTGCCTGGAGTGCCCCACACGGGAATGAGCAGTTCTTC.

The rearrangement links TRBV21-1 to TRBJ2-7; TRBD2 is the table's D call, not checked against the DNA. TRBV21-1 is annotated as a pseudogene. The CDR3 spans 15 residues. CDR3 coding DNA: TGTGCCAGCAGCAGCACCAGCGGACTGAACCACGAGCAGTACTTC. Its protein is CASSSTSGLNHEQYF.

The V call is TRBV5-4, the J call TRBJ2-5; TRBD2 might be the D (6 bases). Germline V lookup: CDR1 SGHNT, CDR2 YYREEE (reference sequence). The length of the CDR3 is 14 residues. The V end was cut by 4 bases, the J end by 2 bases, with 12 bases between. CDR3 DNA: TGTGCCAGCAGCCGCGGAGGGCAGCAAGAGACCCAGTACTTC. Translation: CASSRGGQQETQYF.

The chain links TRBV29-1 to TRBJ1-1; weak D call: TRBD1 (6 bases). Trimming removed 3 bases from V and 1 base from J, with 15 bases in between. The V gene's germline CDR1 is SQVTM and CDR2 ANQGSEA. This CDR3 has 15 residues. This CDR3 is CSVEGGAGANTEAFF. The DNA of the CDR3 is TGCAGCGTTGAGGGGGGGGCAGGCGCGAACACTGAAGCTTTCTTT.

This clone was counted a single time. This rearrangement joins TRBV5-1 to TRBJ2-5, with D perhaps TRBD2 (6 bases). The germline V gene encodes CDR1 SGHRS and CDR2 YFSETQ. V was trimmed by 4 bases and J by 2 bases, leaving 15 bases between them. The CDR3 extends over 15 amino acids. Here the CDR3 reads CASSHLDSGQETQYF. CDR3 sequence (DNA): TGCGCCAGCAGCCATCTCGATAGCGGACAAGAGACCCAGTACTTC.

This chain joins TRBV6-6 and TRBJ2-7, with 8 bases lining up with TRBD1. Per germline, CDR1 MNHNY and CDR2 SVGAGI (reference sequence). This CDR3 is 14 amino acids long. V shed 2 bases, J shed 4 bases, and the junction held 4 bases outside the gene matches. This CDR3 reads CASSYPQGAYEQYF. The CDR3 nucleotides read TGTGCCAGCAGTTACCCGCAGGGGGCATACGAGCAGTACTTC.

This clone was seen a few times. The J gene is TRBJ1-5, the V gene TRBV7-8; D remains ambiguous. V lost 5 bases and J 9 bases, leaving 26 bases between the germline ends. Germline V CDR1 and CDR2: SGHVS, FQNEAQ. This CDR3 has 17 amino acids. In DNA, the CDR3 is TGTGCCAGCAGCGGACCTTCGGGGTGGGAGGGCCTGTGGCCCCAGCATTTT. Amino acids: CASSGPSGWEGLWPQHF.

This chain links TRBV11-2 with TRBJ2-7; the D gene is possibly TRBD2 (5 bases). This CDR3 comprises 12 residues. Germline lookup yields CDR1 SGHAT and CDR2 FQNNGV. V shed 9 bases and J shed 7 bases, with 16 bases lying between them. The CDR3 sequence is CASPEGPREQYF. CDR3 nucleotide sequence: TGTGCCAGTCCCGAGGGCCCGAGGGAGCAGTACTTC. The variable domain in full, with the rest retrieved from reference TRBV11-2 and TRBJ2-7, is EAGVAQSPRYKIIEKRQSVAFWCNPISGHATLYWYQQILGQGPKLLIQFQNNGVVDDSQLPKDRFSAERLKGVDSTLKIQPAKLEDSAVYLCASPEGPREQYFGPGTRLTVT.